This TCR beta chain is from a study of T cell changes during pregnancy in multiple sclerosis. Produced via immunoSEQ multiplex PCR; TCRdb's table is partial and in-frame only. The sample shows about 11,000 clones, roughly 94% of them seen only once. The CDR3 totals 15 residues. Trimming at V came to 5 bases and at J to 4 bases, leaving 8 bases not matched to a gene. Germline CDR1 and CDR2: SGHAT and FQNNGV. The receptor's source is a female donor with multiple sclerosis, enrolled in a pregnancy study. The rearrangement uses TRBV11-2 and TRBJ2-1; TRBD1 aligns across 7 bases. Sequences were derived from CD4+ T cells from peripheral blood mononuclear cells, sampled before pregnancy. CDR3 loop: CASSPRDRVYNEQFF. CDR3 sequence (DNA): TGTGCCAGCAGCCCCCGGGACAGAGTTTACAATGAGCAGTTCTTC.